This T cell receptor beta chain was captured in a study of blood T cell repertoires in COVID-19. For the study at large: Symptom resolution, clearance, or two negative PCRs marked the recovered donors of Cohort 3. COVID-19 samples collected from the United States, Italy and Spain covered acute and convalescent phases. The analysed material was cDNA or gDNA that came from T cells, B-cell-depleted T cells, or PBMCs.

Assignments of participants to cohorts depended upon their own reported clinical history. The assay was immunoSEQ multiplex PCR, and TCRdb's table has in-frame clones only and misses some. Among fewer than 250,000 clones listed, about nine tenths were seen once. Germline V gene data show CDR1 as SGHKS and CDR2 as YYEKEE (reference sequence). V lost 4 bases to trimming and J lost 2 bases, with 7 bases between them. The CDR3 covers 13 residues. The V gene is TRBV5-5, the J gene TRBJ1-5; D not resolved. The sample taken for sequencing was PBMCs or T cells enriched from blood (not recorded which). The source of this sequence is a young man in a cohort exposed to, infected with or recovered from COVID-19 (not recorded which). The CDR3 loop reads CASSLVRNQPQHF. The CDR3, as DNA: TGTGCCAGCAGCCTAGTTCGCAATCAGCCCCAGCATTTT.